These 19 T cell receptor beta chains were all obtained from the same sample, sequenced in a study of regulatory T cells in long-lasting Graves disease. Indicated time point: newly diagnosed GD, antithyroid drugs for less than 3 months. TCR sequences were obtained from RNA taken from PBMCs. To make TCR beta libraries, researchers used iRepertoire HTBI primers and Arm-PCR of CDR3 regions. MiXCR was run by TCRdb on the multiplex PCR reads, yielding one entry per CDR3 protein. The sample contains 400,000 to 550,000 distinct CDR3 sequences, about a sixth of which appear only once. This same sample was also part of a study on T cells in Graves' hyperthyroidism and ophthalmopathy.

The source was peripheral blood mononuclear cells (PBMCs), collected at new diagnosis, from a patient treated with antithyroid drugs. The receptors come from a woman in her twenties or thirties with Graves disease.

This clonotype was counted at least ten times. CDR3 sequence reads: CSFFNNDVPYGYTF. For the CDR3, the DNA is TGCAGTTTCTTCAACAACGATGTCCCCTATGGCTACACCTTC. The chain links TRBV20-1 to TRBJ1-2, with D uncertain. Germline CDR1 DFQATT, CDR2 SNEGSKA (reference sequence). The ends were cut back, 8 bases at V and 4 bases at J, with 20 bases in the middle. This CDR3 is built from 14 residues.

This clonotype showed up just a few times. Being one base from a much bigger clone, this may be a read error. This chain connects TRBV12-3 or TRBV12-4 to TRBJ2-5; perhaps TRBD2 as D (6 bases). The CDR3 is made up of 13 amino acids. DNA of the CDR3: TGTGCCAGCCGACCGGCCGGGGGAGAGACCCAGCACTTC. This codes for CASRPAGGETQHF.

V and J are TRBV29-1 and TRBJ2-1; D perhaps matches TRBD1 (5 bases). The length of the CDR3 is 17 residues. The V end was cut by 0 bases, the J end by 9 bases, with 24 bases between. CDR1 and CDR2 from the germline V gene are SQVTM and ANQGSEA. CDR3 in amino acids: CSVEDTRQGRWDLEQFF. CDR3 sequence (DNA): TGCAGCGTTGAAGATACCCGGCAGGGCCGGTGGGATCTTGAGCAGTTCTTC.

This clonotype was observed at least ten times. J is TRBJ2-7 and V is TRBV20-1; D is uncertain. The germline CDR1 and CDR2 sequences are DFQATT and SNEGSKA (reference sequence). The CDR3 spans 14 residues. The germline V and J ends were trimmed by 0 bases and 2 bases, with 11 bases remaining between them. The CDR3 sequence: CSAREYTRPYEQYF. In DNA, the CDR3 is TGCAGTGCTAGAGAATATACCAGACCCTACGAGCAGTACTTC.

This clonotype occurred many times. The chain combines TRBV29-1 with TRBJ2-7; 15 bases match TRBD2. Germline CDR1 is SQVTM and CDR2 is ANQGSEA. The V gene end was trimmed by 3 bases and the J gene end by 0 bases; junction bases not matched to a gene: 6. This CDR3 has 17 amino acids. The CDR3 nucleotides are TGCAGCGTTGAGGGACTAGCGGGGGGAGATGTCTCCTACGAGCAGTACTTC. It yields the protein CSVEGLAGGDVSYEQYF.

This clonotype has ten or more counts. The genes are TRBV6-1 and TRBJ2-7; 9 positions agree with TRBD2. The CDR3 runs to 17 residues. Germline loops: CDR1 MNHNS, CDR2 SASEGT. With 6 bases clipped from V and 3 bases from J, the junction kept 15 bases outside the gene matches. The CDR3 nucleotides are TGTGCCAGCAGAGCCGCGGGAGGGGGTAAGCATTTCTACGAGCAGTACTTC. Its protein product is CASRAAGGGKHFYEQYF.

This clonotype appeared many times. The chain employs TRBV20-1 and TRBJ2-5, with D perhaps matching TRBD1 (5 bases). The CDR3 has 13 residues. Trimming took 4 bases from V and 1 from J, leaving 10 bases between them. Per germline, CDR1 DFQATT and CDR2 SNEGSKA (reference sequence). The CDR3 DNA reads as TGCAGTGCTACCTACAGGCCCCAAGAGACCCAGTACTTC. Translating it yields CSATYRPQETQYF.

This clonotype has a count of ten or more. CDR3 loop: CATSRDMREPNQPQHF. CDR3 DNA sequence: TGTGCCACCAGCAGAGATATGAGGGAGCCGAATCAGCCCCAGCATTTT. V is TRBV15 and J is TRBJ1-5; unclear D gene. Trimming removed 0 bases at V and 4 bases at J, with 13 bases between. Germline V gives CDR1 LNHNV, CDR2 YYDKDF (reference sequence). The CDR3 runs to 16 residues.

The rearrangement uses TRBV6-5 and TRBJ2-1; D may be TRBD1 (5 bases). Per germline, CDR1 MNHEY and CDR2 SVGAGI. This CDR3 has 18 amino acids. V was clipped by 1 base and J by 11 bases, with 27 bases between them. CDR3 DNA sequence: TGTGCCAGCAGTTACTTATTGGGAAGACAGCTTGACCCGAAAAAGCAGTTCTTC. As protein: CASSYLLGRQLDPKKQFF.

This clonotype was seen more than once but under ten times. The rearrangement joins TRBV5-1 to TRBJ2-5; 16 nucleotides line up with TRBD2. V was pared by 4 bases and J by 7 bases, with 16 bases of the junction left unmatched. This CDR3 comprises 19 residues. CDR1 is SGHRS and CDR2 is YFSETQ in the germline V gene. The CDR3 DNA reads TGCGCCAGCAGCCGGACCGGGACTAGCGGGAGGGCAGGGGCAGGGACCCAGTACTTC. Translated: CASSRTGTSGRAGAGTQYF.

Worth noting for this clonotype: It is likely a read error: a sequence one base away is far more abundant. The rearrangement links TRBV27 to TRBJ1-2; maybe TRBD1 (6 bases). Between the trimmed V and J ends, which lost 4 bases and 3 bases, there was a span of 12 bases. The CDR3 covers 14 residues. Germline V CDR1 and CDR2: MNHEY, SMNVEV (reference sequence). The CDR3 here is CASSSPGAYYGYTF. The CDR3, as DNA: TGTGCCAGCAGTTCACCAGGGGCCTACTATGGCTACACCTTC.

The sample holds many counts of this clonotype. The V gene is TRBV12-3 or TRBV12-4, the J gene TRBJ2-3; no firm D call. There are 15 residues in the CDR3. The V gene lost 6 bases and the J gene lost 0 bases, with 13 bases spanning the gap. The CDR3 DNA sequence: TGTGCCAGCAGCCGGTTTCGTAGGAGCACAGATACGCAGTATTTT. This gives the protein CASSRFRRSTDTQYF.

This clonotype was picked up a small number of times. This rearrangement joins TRBV5-6 to TRBJ1-2, with 8 bases matching TRBD1. Trimming cost V 4 bases and J 3 bases; bases outside gene matches: 5. The CDR3 is 14 residues long. Germline assignment: CDR1 SGHDT and CDR2 YYEEEE. CDR3 coding DNA: TGTGCCAGCAGCCAGGGACAGGAATACTATGGCTACACCTTC. Its protein is CASSQGQEYYGYTF.

This clonotype was observed at least ten times. This chain uses TRBV30 with TRBJ1-1; 9 bases map to TRBD1. Trimming cost V 2 bases and J 0 bases; bases outside gene matches: 7. Per germline, CDR1 GTSNPN and CDR2 SVGIG (reference sequence). There are 16 residues in the CDR3. The CDR3 here is CAWSPRDRALNTEAFF. The DNA for the CDR3 is TGTGCCTGGAGTCCCCGGGACAGGGCCCTGAACACTGAAGCTTTCTTT.

This clonotype was detected a few times. This chain links TRBV19 with TRBJ2-2; D remains unclear. CDR3 length: 17 residues. V was pared by 5 bases and J by 0 bases, with 16 bases between. Germline assignment: CDR1 LNHDA and CDR2 SQIVND (reference sequence). CDR3 loop: CASSLRGRFANTGELFF. DNA of the CDR3: TGTGCCAGTAGTTTACGTGGGCGGTTCGCGAACACCGGGGAGCTGTTTTTT.

The chain carries TRBV29-1 and TRBJ2-7; D is possibly TRBD1 (6 bases). The CDR3 totals 14 residues. With 3 bases removed from V and 1 base from J, the gap between germline ends came to 13 bases. CDR1 SQVTM and CDR2 ANQGSEA come from the germline V gene. The CDR3 loop is CSVDLGTSSYEQYF. For the CDR3, the DNA is TGCAGCGTTGACCTTGGGACATCTTCCTACGAGCAGTACTTC.

The chain is built from TRBV12-3 or TRBV12-4 and TRBJ2-6; D might be TRBD1 or TRBD2, each matching 6 bases. Trimming took 2 bases from V and 5 from J, leaving 10 bases between them. The CDR3 extends over 15 amino acids. In DNA, the CDR3 is TGTGCCAGCAGTTTAAGGGGGGCCCGGGCCAACGTCCTGACTTTC. This gives the protein CASSLRGARANVLTF.

This clonotype came up many times. V is TRBV27 and J is TRBJ2-1; 13 nucleotides match TRBD2. J gave up 9 bases and V 7 bases, and 9 bases lay outside the gene matches. The germline V gene has CDR1 MNHEY and CDR2 SMNVEV (reference sequence). The CDR3 spans 15 residues. The CDR3 DNA reads as TGTGCCAGCACTCAGGGACTAGCGGGAACAAGTGAGCAGTTCTTC. Protein: CASTQGLAGTSEQFF.

This chain connects TRBV5-1 to TRBJ1-3; 9 bases match TRBD1. J lost 9 bases, V lost 2 bases, and 9 bases had no gene match. The length of the CDR3 is 15 residues. Germline V CDR1 and CDR2: SGHRS, YFSETQ. CDR3 DNA: TGCGCCAGCAGCTTCGACAGGGGGTTCGAAAGCACCATATATTTT. Its translation is CASSFDRGFESTIYF.